The text below deals with one TCR beta chain. TCRdb re-analysed the RT-PCR reads in MiXCR, keeping a single row per CDR3 protein. The sample yields about 700,000 distinct CDR3 sequences, 14% seen once. The CDR3 has 13 amino acids. From germline, CDR1 is ENHRY and CDR2 SYGVKD. V was clipped by 11 bases and J by 1 base, with 14 bases between them. The clonotype originates from a female donor in good health, serving as a healthy control. This sequence joins TRBV10-3 and TRBJ1-2, with D perhaps TRBD1 (5 bases). Sequencing input: memory CD4+ T cells from blood. The DNA for the CDR3 is TGTGCCGCACACGGGGGGGATAACTATGGCTACACCTTC. This translates into CAAHGGDNYGYTF.